The T cell receptor beta chain described here comes from a study of T cells after posttransplantation cyclophosphamide. Study-level findings and limits: Tissue-infiltrating T cells from skin or gut overlapped little with blood T cells. Recipient CMV seropositivity and CMV reactivation strongly tracked TRB clonality.

The germline CDR1 and CDR2 sequences are SEHNR and FQNEAQ (reference sequence). The V gene end was trimmed by 5 bases and the J gene end by 4 bases; junction bases not matched to a gene: 4. The CDR3 sequence is 13 residues long. About this clone itself: Its antigen is currently unknown.

Assay used: immunoSEQ multiplex PCR; TCRdb lists only in-frame clones, some missing. The table includes roughly 20,000 clones, roughly 98% detected once. The TCR was taken from a man in his forties in good health, CMV-negative, and a related stem cell transplant donor. J is TRBJ2-7 and V is TRBV7-9; 8 nucleotides match TRBD1. The sample consisted of naive CD8+ T cells sorted from PBMCs. CDR3 residues: CASSQNRGYEQYF. The CDR3 nucleotides read TGTGCCAGCAGCCAAAACAGGGGGTACGAGCAGTACTTC.